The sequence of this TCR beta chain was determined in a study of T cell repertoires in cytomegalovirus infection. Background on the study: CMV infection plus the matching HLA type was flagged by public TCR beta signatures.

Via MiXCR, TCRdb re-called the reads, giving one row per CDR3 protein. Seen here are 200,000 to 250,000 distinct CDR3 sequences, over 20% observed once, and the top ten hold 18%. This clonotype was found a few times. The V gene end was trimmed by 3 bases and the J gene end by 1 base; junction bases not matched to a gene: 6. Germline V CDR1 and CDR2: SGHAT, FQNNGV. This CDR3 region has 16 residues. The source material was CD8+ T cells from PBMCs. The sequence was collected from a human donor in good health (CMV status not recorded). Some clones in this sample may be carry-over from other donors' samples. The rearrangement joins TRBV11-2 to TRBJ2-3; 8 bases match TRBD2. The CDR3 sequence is CASSFNRGGGTDTQYF. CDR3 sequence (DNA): TGTGCCAGCAGCTTTAATCGGGGGGGAGGCACAGATACGCAGTATTTT.